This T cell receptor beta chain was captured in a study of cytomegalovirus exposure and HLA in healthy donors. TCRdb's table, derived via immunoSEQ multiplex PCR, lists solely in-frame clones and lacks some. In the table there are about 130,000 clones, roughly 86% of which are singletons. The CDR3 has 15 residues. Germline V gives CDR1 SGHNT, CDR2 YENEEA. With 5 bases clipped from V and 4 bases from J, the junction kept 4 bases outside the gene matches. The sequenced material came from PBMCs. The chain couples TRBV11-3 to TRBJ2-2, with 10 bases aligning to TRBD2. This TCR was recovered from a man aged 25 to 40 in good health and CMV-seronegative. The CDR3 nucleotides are TGTGCCAGCAGCCCTAGCGGGGGTGCCACCGGGGAGCTGTTTTTT. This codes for CASSPSGGATGELFF.